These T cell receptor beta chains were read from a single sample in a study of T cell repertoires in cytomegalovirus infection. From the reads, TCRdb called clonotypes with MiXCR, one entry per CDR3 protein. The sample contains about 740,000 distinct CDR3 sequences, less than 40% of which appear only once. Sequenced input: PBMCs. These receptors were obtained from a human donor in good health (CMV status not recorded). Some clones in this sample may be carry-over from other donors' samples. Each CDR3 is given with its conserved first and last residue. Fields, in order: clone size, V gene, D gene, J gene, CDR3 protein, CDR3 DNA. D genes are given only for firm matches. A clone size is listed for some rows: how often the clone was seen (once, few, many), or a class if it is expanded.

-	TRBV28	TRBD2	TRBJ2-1	CASSFIQASGSKDEQFF	TGTGCCAGCAGTTTTATTCAGGCTAGCGGGAGTAAGGATGAGCAGTTCTTC
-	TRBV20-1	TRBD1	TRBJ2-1	CSVTTGQRNNEQFF	TGCAGTGTTACAACGGGACAGAGGAACAATGAGCAGTTCTTC
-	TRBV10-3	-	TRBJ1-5	CAISEGGKFNQPQHF	TGTGCCATCAGTGAGGGTGGTAAGTTCAATCAGCCCCAGCATTTT
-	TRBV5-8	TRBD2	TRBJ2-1	CASYAGGDLNEQFF	TGTGCCAGCTACGCGGGGGGGGACCTCAATGAGCAGTTCTTC
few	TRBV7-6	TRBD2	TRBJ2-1	CASSLIGRGGVNNEQFF	TGTGCCAGCAGCTTAATCGGGCGGGGGGGCGTCAACAATGAGCAGTTCTTC
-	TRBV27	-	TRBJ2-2	CASSLGGRGVGYPGELFF	TGTGCCAGCAGTTTAGGGGGCAGGGGTGTCGGGTATCCCGGGGAGCTGTTTTTT
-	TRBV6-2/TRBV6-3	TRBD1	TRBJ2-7	CASSNRQGATIGQYF	TGTGCCAGCAGTAACCGACAGGGGGCAACTATCGGGCAGTACTTC
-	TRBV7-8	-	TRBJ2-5	CASSLGHLPETQYF	TGTGCCAGCAGCTTAGGGCACCTACCCGAGACCCAGTACTTC
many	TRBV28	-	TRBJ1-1	CASSLSANTEAFF	TGTGCCAGTAGTCTCAGTGCGAACACTGAAGCTTTCTTT
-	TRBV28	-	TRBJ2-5	CASSLVGPSQETQYF	TGTGCCAGCAGTTTAGTCGGTCCCAGTCAAGAGACCCAGTACTTC
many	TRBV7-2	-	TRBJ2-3	CASSLEAGPQDTQYF	TGTGCCAGCAGCTTAGAGGCGGGACCTCAGGATACGCAGTATTTT
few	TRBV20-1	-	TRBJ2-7	CSGGSVLYEQYF	TGCAGTGGAGGTAGCGTCCTCTACGAGCAGTACTTC
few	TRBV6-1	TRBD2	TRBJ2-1	CASSEVWLAGAGGNEQFF	TGTGCCAGCAGTGAAGTATGGCTAGCGGGGGCCGGGGGCAATGAGCAGTTCTTC
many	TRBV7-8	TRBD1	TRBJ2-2	CASSFRDRVFPGELFF	TGTGCCAGCAGCTTCCGGGACAGGGTTTTTCCCGGGGAGCTGTTTTTT
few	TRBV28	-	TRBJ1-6	CASSSTAYNSPLHF	TGTGCCAGCAGTTCGACAGCCTATAATTCACCCCTCCACTTT
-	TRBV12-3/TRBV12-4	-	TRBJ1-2	CASSSRRGIHGYTF	TGTGCCAGCAGCTCTAGGAGGGGCATTCATGGCTACACCTTC
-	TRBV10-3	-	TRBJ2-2	CASRTNSNTGELFF	TGTGCCTCCCGGACGAACTCGAACACCGGGGAGCTGTTTTTT
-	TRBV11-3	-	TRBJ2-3	CASSLNWGASFLGTDTQYF	TGTGCCAGCAGCTTAAATTGGGGGGCCTCCTTTTTAGGCACAGATACGCAGTATTTT
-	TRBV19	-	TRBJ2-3	CASSMAGGDTQYF	TGTGCCAGTAGTATGGCAGGGGGGGATACGCAGTATTTT
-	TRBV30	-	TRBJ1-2	CAWSVGSGYGYTF	TGTGCCTGGAGTGTAGGAAGTGGCTATGGCTACACCTTC
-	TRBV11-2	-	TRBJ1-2	CASSLRGGGIDGYTF	TGTGCCAGCAGCTTAAGAGGGGGAGGGATTGATGGCTACACCTTC
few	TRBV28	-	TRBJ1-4	CASSLSGPGLGKLFF	TGTGCCAGCAGTTTATCGGGGCCCGGGCTGGGAAAACTGTTTTTT
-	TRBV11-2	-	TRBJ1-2	CASSPLRDYGYTF	TGTGCCAGCAGCCCTCTCCGTGACTATGGCTACACCTTC
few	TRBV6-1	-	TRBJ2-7	CASRRDTEQYF	TGTGCCAGCAGGCGGGACACGGAGCAGTACTTC
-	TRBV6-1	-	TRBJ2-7	CASSVRTDSSSYEQYF	TGTGCCAGCAGTGTGCGGACGGATAGCAGCTCCTACGAGCAGTACTTC
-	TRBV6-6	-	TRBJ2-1	CASSYSTGLWDNEQFF	TGTGCCAGCAGTTACTCGACGGGCCTCTGGGACAATGAGCAGTTCTTC
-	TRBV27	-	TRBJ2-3	CASTKSGRYNTQYF	TGTGCCAGCACCAAAAGCGGACGGTACAATACGCAGTATTTT
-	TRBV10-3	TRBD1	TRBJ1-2	CAITRTGRDYGYTF	TGTGCCATCACCAGGACAGGGCGTGACTATGGCTACACCTTC
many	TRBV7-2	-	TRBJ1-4	CASSLGPETTNEKLFF	TGTGCCAGCAGCTTGGGACCCGAGACAACTAATGAAAAACTGTTTTTT
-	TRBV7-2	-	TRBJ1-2	CATPLSSGAGGYTF	TGTGCCACCCCGCTGAGCTCGGGCGCCGGGGGCTACACCTTC
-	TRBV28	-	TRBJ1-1	CASSFTLGSTNTEAFF	TGTGCCAGCAGTTTCACACTGGGGTCCACGAACACTGAAGCTTTCTTT
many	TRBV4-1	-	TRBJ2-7	CASSQVVGDSYEQYF	TGCGCCAGCAGCCAAGTAGTGGGGGACTCCTACGAGCAGTACTTC
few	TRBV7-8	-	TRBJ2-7	CASSPVELGHLYEQYF	TGTGCCAGCAGCCCAGTCGAGCTAGGGCATCTCTACGAGCAGTACTTC
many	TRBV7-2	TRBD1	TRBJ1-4	CASSTRDRSEKLFF	TGTGCCAGCAGCACCCGGGACAGATCTGAAAAACTGTTTTTT
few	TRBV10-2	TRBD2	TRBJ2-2	CAGYTSGATGELFF	TGCGCCGGCTACACTAGCGGGGCGACCGGGGAGCTGTTTTTT
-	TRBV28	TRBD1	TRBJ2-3	CASSSRFDRGNVDPQYF	TGTGCCAGCAGTTCGAGGTTCGACAGGGGGAACGTAGATCCGCAGTATTTT
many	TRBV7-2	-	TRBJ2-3	CASSLGAGPDTQYF	TGTGCCAGCAGCTTAGGAGCAGGGCCAGATACGCAGTATTTT
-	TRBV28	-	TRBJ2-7	CASSITLEQYF	TGTGCCAGCAGCATTACTTTGGAGCAGTACTTC
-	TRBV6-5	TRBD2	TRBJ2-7	CASSYSGSGGLAYEQYF	TGTGCCAGCAGTTACTCGGGGTCGGGGGGGTTAGCCTACGAGCAGTACTTC
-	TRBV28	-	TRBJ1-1	CASSLWSRDKNTEAFF	TGTGCCAGCAGTTTATGGTCCCGGGACAAGAACACTGAAGCTTTCTTT
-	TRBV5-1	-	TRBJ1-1	CASSPGGGRGTEAFF	TGCGCCAGCAGCCCCGGAGGGGGTCGAGGAACTGAAGCTTTCTTT
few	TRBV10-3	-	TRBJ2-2	CAIAGQPTGELFF	TGTGCCATCGCTGGACAGCCCACCGGGGAGCTGTTTTTT
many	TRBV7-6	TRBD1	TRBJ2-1	CASSLAGTGFYNEQFF	TGTGCCAGCAGCTTAGCTGGGACAGGGTTCTACAATGAGCAGTTCTTC
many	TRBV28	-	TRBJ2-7	CASSLLTAFSTYEQYF	TGTGCCAGCAGTTTACTTACAGCCTTTTCAACCTACGAGCAGTACTTC
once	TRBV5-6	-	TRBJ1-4	CASSLGAGNEKLFF	TGTGCCAGCAGCTTGGGGGCAGGTAATGAAAAACTGTTTTTT
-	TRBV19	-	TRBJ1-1	CASSIGDAITEAFF	TGTGCCAGTAGTATAGGGGACGCCATCACTGAAGCTTTCTTT
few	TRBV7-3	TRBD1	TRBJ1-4	CASSLGTQGENEKLFF	TGTGCCAGCAGCTTGGGAACACAGGGGGAGAATGAAAAACTGTTTTTT
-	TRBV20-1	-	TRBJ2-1	CSASSSSSVSYNEQFF	TGCAGTGCTAGTTCCAGCAGCTCGGTCTCCTACAATGAGCAGTTCTTC
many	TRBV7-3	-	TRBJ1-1	CASSYRGDTEAFF	TGTGCCAGCAGCTACCGGGGGGACACTGAAGCTTTCTTT
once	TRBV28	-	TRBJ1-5	CASSFLGGRSSGNQPQHF	TGTGCCAGCAGTTTTCTCGGCGGGCGATCTTCGGGCAATCAGCCCCAGCATTTT
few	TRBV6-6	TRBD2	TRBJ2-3	CASSHLRGGSVDTQYF	TGTGCCAGCAGCCACCTCCGGGGGGGGAGTGTGGATACGCAGTATTTT
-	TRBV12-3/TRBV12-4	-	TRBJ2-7	CASRGGGLYEQYF	TGTGCCAGCAGAGGGGGGGGACTCTACGAGCAGTACTTC
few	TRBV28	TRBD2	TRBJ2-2	CASNGGGSYTGELFF	TGTGCCAGCAACGGGGGGGGAAGTTACACCGGGGAGCTGTTTTTT
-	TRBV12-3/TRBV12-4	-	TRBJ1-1	CASSLSRLNSEAFF	TGTGCCAGCAGTCTGTCCAGGTTGAACTCTGAAGCTTTCTTT
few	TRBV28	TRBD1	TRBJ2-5	CASSSGTGGRETQYF	TGTGCCAGCAGTTCCGGGACAGGGGGCAGAGAGACCCAGTACTTC
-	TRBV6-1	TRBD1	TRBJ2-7	CASSPNRDRGHEQYF	TGTGCCAGCAGCCCAAACCGGGACAGGGGTCACGAGCAGTACTTC
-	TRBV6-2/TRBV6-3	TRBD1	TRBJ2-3	CASSEDRGGDTQYF	TGTGCCAGCAGTGAGGACAGGGGAGGAGATACGCAGTATTTT
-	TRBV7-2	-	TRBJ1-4	CVSILYRAANEKLFF	TGTGTCAGCATCTTATACAGGGCGGCTAATGAAAAACTGTTTTTT